This passage covers 20 T cell receptor beta chains from one sample sequenced in a study of human T cells and chemical hapten exposure. Time point reported: healthy volunteer bleed at 2 weeks. The authors extracted total RNA from unfractionated whole blood. TCRdb processed the RACE reads anew with MiXCR; each CDR3 protein has one entry. The sample shows roughly 130,000 distinct CDR3 sequences, roughly 9% of them seen only once. Sequences were obtained from whole blood. Receptors originate from a male donor in good health. Some clones in this sample may be carry-over from other donors' samples.

This clonotype was observed at least ten times. The chain is built from TRBV12-3 or TRBV12-4 and TRBJ2-2; D gene unclear. The V gene lost 5 bases and the J gene lost 6 bases, with 10 bases spanning the gap. CDR3 length equals 13 residues. Written as DNA, the CDR3 is TGTGCCAGCAGTCCCATGACGTCCGGGGAGCTGTTTTTT. Translating it yields CASSPMTSGELFF.

J is TRBJ2-5 and V is TRBV5-1, with a tentative D call TRBD1 (6 bases). Germline CDR1 reads SGHRS; CDR2 reads YFSETQ. CDR3 size: 12 residues. Between the trimmed V and J ends, which lost 4 bases and 5 bases, there was a span of 9 bases. The CDR3 reads CASSGGLETQYF. The CDR3 coding sequence is TGCGCCAGCAGCGGGGGCCTTGAGACCCAGTACTTC.

This clonotype was recorded many times. The chain recombines TRBV10-1 with TRBJ2-3, with 10 positions matching TRBD1. Trimming took 6 bases from V and 3 from J; bases not matched to a gene: 9. CDR3 length equals 16 residues. Germline assignment: CDR1 WNHNN and CDR2 SYGVQD (reference sequence). The CDR3 sequence is CASSGPGQGTTDTQYF. The DNA for the CDR3 is TGCGCCAGCAGCGGTCCGGGACAGGGGACAACAGATACGCAGTATTTT.

The chain recombines TRBV20-1 with TRBJ2-1; weak D call: TRBD2 (6 bases). The V gene's germline CDR1 is DFQATT and CDR2 SNEGSKA (reference sequence). Trimming took 0 bases from V and 0 from J, leaving 9 bases between them. The CDR3 is 15 residues long. The chain's CDR3 is CSAREAGFSYNEQFF. CDR3 nucleotide sequence: TGCAGTGCTAGAGAGGCGGGATTCTCCTACAATGAGCAGTTCTTC.

This clonotype showed up many times. The chain has TRBV7-9 and TRBJ2-3; D perhaps matches TRBD1 (5 bases). Germline V gene lookup returns CDR1 SEHNR and CDR2 FQNEAQ (reference sequence). CDR3 length: 13 residues. V was pared by 5 bases and J by 6 bases, with 12 bases between. DNA of the CDR3: TGTGCCAGCAGCCGGCAGGGATTTGATACGCAGTATTTT. Its translation is CASSRQGFDTQYF.

The chain combines TRBV24-1 with TRBJ2-2; TRBD1 agrees at 9 bases. The germline gives CDR1 KGHDR, CDR2 SFDVKD. This CDR3 comprises 17 residues. V trimming: 4 bases; J trimming: 5 bases; junction bases outside the gene matches: 10. The CDR3 is CATSDPRDRAGTGELFF. CDR3 in DNA: TGTGCCACCAGTGACCCTCGGGACAGGGCAGGGACCGGGGAGCTGTTTTTT.

This clonotype appeared a few times. The V and J genes are TRBV18 and TRBJ1-5; 10 bases are shared with TRBD1. This CDR3 has 18 amino acids. CDR1 is KGHSH and CDR2 is LQKENI in the germline V gene. Unmatched junction bases numbered 10, after V lost 3 bases and J lost 2 bases. The CDR3 reads CASSPVGTGALGNQPQHF. The CDR3 region has the DNA TGTGCCAGCTCACCCGTCGGGACAGGGGCCCTCGGCAATCAGCCCCAGCATTTT.

This clonotype was picked up a small number of times. CDR3 coding DNA: TGTGCCAGCAGTTTATTGGGGAACAGCAATCAGCCCCAGCATTTT. Amino acid sequence: CASSLLGNSNQPQHF. The chain combines TRBV27 with TRBJ1-5; D remains unclear. The CDR3 totals 15 residues. V lost 1 base and J 1 base, leaving 8 bases between the germline ends. Looked up from germline, CDR1 is MNHEY and CDR2 is SMNVEV (reference sequence).

V is TRBV4-1 and J is TRBJ2-1; possibly TRBD1 for D (5 bases). Germline V gene sequence: CDR1 MGHRA, CDR2 YSYEKL. The CDR3 length is 16 residues. Trimming shortened V by 3 bases and J by 0 bases, and 12 bases separated the two germline ends. The CDR3 DNA sequence: TGCGCCAGCAGCCAGGTCGGACACTACTCCTACAATGAGCAGTTCTTC. Translation: CASSQVGHYSYNEQFF.

With respect to this clonotype: An end of the junction differs from the germline gene, which may be a read error. The chain recombines TRBV7-3 with TRBJ1-6; D unclear. Looked up from germline, CDR1 is SGHTA and CDR2 is FQGTGA. CDR3 size: 13 residues. The CDR3 loop reads CANSLTPTSPLHF. CDR3 DNA: TGTGCCAACAGCTTAACACCAACTTCACCCCTCCACTTT.

This chain connects TRBV27 to TRBJ2-4; D may be TRBD1 (6 bases). Trimming took 4 bases from V and 3 from J, leaving 10 bases between them. Germline CDR1 and CDR2: MNHEY and SMNVEV (reference sequence). CDR3 length: 14 amino acids. The CDR3, as DNA: TGTGCCAGCAGTTCACAGGGTGGCAAAAACATTCAGTACTTC. Translation: CASSSQGGKNIQYF.

This clonotype turned up a few times. The chain uses TRBV29-1 and TRBJ2-7, with 10 bases aligning to TRBD1. Germline V lookup: CDR1 SQVTM, CDR2 ANQGSEA. With V trimmed by 0 bases and J by 3 bases, 2 bases remained unmatched. The CDR3 spans 14 residues. The CDR3 region is CSVEDRDRGYEQYF. CDR3 bases: TGCAGCGTTGAAGACCGGGACAGGGGCTACGAGCAGTACTTC.

This clonotype came up many times. V gene TRBV7-9 combines with J gene TRBJ1-1; 9 bases agree with TRBD1. The CDR3 totals 18 residues. The V segment lost 2 bases and the J segment 0 bases; nucleotides outside the gene matches: 10. CDR1 is SEHNR and CDR2 is FQNEAQ in the germline V gene (reference sequence). The DNA of the CDR3 is TGTGCCAGCAGCTTATATGGACAGGGGAAAATAATGAACACTGAAGCTTTCTTT. This sequence encodes CASSLYGQGKIMNTEAFF.

This clonotype came up a few times. The chain joins TRBV19 to TRBJ2-1; 8 bases align to TRBD2. Looked up from germline, CDR1 is LNHDA and CDR2 is SQIVND (reference sequence). V gave up 10 bases and J gave up 6 bases; unmatched junction bases: 8. CDR3 size: 13 residues. CDR3 in DNA: TGTGCCAACGGTGTCGGGGGGGGCAATGAGCAGTTCTTC. As protein: CANGVGGGNEQFF.

This clonotype was counted only a few times. The chain joins TRBV20-1 to TRBJ2-7; TRBD2 matches 7 bases. The CDR3 is 15 residues long. Trimming cost V 1 base and J 5 bases; bases outside gene matches: 11. Germline CDR1 is DFQATT and CDR2 is SNEGSKA (reference sequence). CDR3 amino acids: CSARVPSGPGNEQYF. The CDR3 bases are TGCAGTGCTAGAGTACCTAGCGGCCCAGGGAACGAGCAGTACTTC.

This clonotype showed up many times. In DNA form, the CDR3 reads TGTGCCAGCAGCTTAGGACAAGCAACTAATGAAAAACTGTTTTTT. Its protein is CASSLGQATNEKLFF. The gene calls are TRBV11-2 and TRBJ1-4, with D hard to call. The germline CDR1 and CDR2 sequences are SGHAT and FQNNGV. V lost 1 base, J lost 0 bases, and 6 bases lay in between. The CDR3 length is 15 residues.

This clonotype was counted ten times or more. The CDR3 protein is CSASGPYGYTF. CDR3 nucleotides: TGCAGTGCTAGTGGCCCATATGGCTACACCTTC. The chain carries TRBV20-1 and TRBJ1-2; D is uncertain. Germline V gene data show CDR1 as DFQATT and CDR2 as SNEGSKA (reference sequence). The V end lost 3 bases, the J end lost 5 bases, and 7 bases lay between the germline ends. The CDR3 contains 11 residues.

This clonotype was seen a handful of times. The V and J genes are TRBV6-2 or TRBV6-3 and TRBJ2-1; 8 positions match TRBD2. Germline V gives CDR1 MNHEY, CDR2 SVGEGT. The CDR3 contains 19 residues. The V gene end was trimmed by 6 bases and the J gene end by 0 bases; junction bases not matched to a gene: 16. CDR3 amino acids: CASSSLPAGVGSSYNEQFF. CDR3 nucleotide sequence: TGTGCCAGCAGCTCCCTGCCAGCGGGAGTGGGGAGCTCCTACAATGAGCAGTTCTTC.

This clonotype was seen at least ten times. CDR3 bases: TGCAGCGTTGGTGTAGGGGATCAGCCCCAGCATTTT. Its translation is CSVGVGDQPQHF. The chain links TRBV29-1 to TRBJ1-5, with D possibly matching TRBD1 (5 bases). This CDR3 comprises 12 residues. The V gene's germline CDR1 is SQVTM and CDR2 ANQGSEA. Trimming stripped 4 bases from V and 5 bases from J, with 9 bases between. The full variable domain, with the rest looked up from reference TRBV29-1 and TRBJ1-5, is SAVISQKPSRDICQRGTSLTIQCQVDSQVTMMFWYRQQPGQSLTLIATANQGSEATYESGFVIDKFPISRPNLTFSTLTVSNMSPEDSSIYLCSVGVGDQPQHFGDGTRLSIL.

The table lists this clonotype with a few counts. This rearrangement joins TRBV5-1 to TRBJ2-5, with D possibly TRBD2 on 5 matching bases. This CDR3 contains 13 residues. V was shortened by 0 bases and J by 5 bases, with 8 bases between the two germline ends. Germline values: CDR1 SGHRS, CDR2 YFSETQ. CDR3 sequence: CASSLGGKETQYF. CDR3 bases: TGCGCCAGCAGCTTGGGAGGGAAGGAGACCCAGTACTTC.